This T cell receptor (beta chain) was found in a study of OX40 agonist ivuxolimab in advanced cancers. Whole-study context: Dose-escalation patients' cancers were hepatocellular carcinoma, melanoma, renal cell or head and neck cancer. Earlier anti-PD-1, anti-PD-L1 or anti-CTLA-4 therapy was permitted; around 40% had received some. The study's findings and limits: Clonal expansion by week 6 occurred in CD4+ and CD8+ blood T cells (at 0.1 to 3.0 mg/kg).

The CDR3 has 14 amino acids. Per the germline V gene, CDR1 is SGHTS and CDR2 is YDEGEE. The V gene lost 0 bases and the J gene lost 4 bases, with 9 bases spanning the gap. In the case of this clone: What it recognizes is unknown.

This table comes from immunoSEQ multiplex PCR, and its TCRdb copy is limited to in-frame clones, with some not included. The data hold more than 75,000 clones, with around 85% observed a single time. The receptor was isolated from an adult with an advanced solid tumor such as melanoma, head and neck, liver or kidney cancer. The sequencing here drew on CD4+ or CD8+ T cells sorted from blood, taken in a trial of the OX40 agonist ivuxolimab. The chain carries TRBV5-8 and TRBJ2-3; possibly TRBD1 or TRBD2 for D (5 bases each). Here the CDR3 reads CASSLGVGADTQYF. The CDR3 DNA reads as TGTGCCAGCAGCTTGGGGGTGGGGGCAGATACGCAGTATTTT.